One and the same sample provided the 5 T cell receptor beta chains below, sequenced in a study of T cells in Graves' hyperthyroidism and ophthalmopathy. Regions amplified from RNA transcripts were the TCR beta CDR3 regions. RT-PCR in the first round (using the HTBI primer set) targeted the TCR CDR3. Each CDR3 protein gets one entry after TCRdb re-called the multiplex PCR reads with MiXCR. The sample has about 360,000 distinct CDR3 sequences, around 13% seen once. Sequenced: blood. The receptor source for this set is a woman aged 18 to 35 with Graves' hyperthyroidism.

This clonotype has ten or more counts. The rearrangement uses TRBV6-1 and TRBJ2-3; D tentatively reads TRBD1 or TRBD2 (6 bases each). The CDR3 spans 14 residues. The germline V gene has CDR1 MNHNS and CDR2 SASEGT. Trimming cost V 5 bases and J 5 bases, with 14 bases left between them. The chain's CDR3 is CASSPGAGEDTQYF. Written as DNA, the CDR3 is TGTGCCAGCAGTCCGGGGGCCGGGGAAGATACGCAGTATTTT.

Worth noting for this clonotype: Here the CDR3 omits its conserved ending phenylalanine or tryptophan, so a read error is the likely source. The chain carries TRBV6-4 and TRBJ1-2, with D uncertain. Trimming stripped 5 bases from V and 0 bases from J, with 7 bases between. The CDR3 is 13 residues long. CDR1 and CDR2 (germline): MRHNA, SNTAGT. The CDR3 protein is CASSYNANYGYTL. The DNA of the CDR3 is TGTGCCAGCAGTTACAATGCTAACTATGGCTACACCCTC.

This clonotype was detected a few times. This sequence joins TRBV11-2 and TRBJ2-7; the match to TRBD1 covers 9 bases. The ends lost 0 bases at V and 2 bases at J; junction bases unmatched: 5. The CDR3 extends over 16 amino acids. In germline, CDR1 is SGHAT, CDR2 FQNNGV. Written as DNA, the CDR3 is TGTGCCAGCAGCTTAGAACATGGACAGGGGACCTACGAGCAGTACTTC. Translated, it gives CASSLEHGQGTYEQYF. Full variable domain (remainder filled in from reference TRBV11-2 and TRBJ2-7): EAGVAQSPRYKIIEKRQSVAFWCNPISGHATLYWYQQILGQGPKLLIQFQNNGVVDDSQLPKDRFSAERLKGVDSTLKIQPAKLEDSAVYLCASSLEHGQGTYEQYFGPGTRLTVT.

The table lists this clonotype with a few counts. V and J are TRBV4-3 and TRBJ1-1; D is undetermined. The CDR3 totals 15 residues. Trimming left V 0 bases short and J 4 bases short, with 12 bases between. Germline CDR1 is LGHNA and CDR2 is YSLEER. CDR3 protein: CASSQDTDDSTEAFF. CDR3 coding DNA: TGCGCCAGCAGCCAAGATACGGATGATAGCACTGAAGCTTTCTTT.

This clonotype was detected many times. The chain joins TRBV28 to TRBJ1-1; 8 positions match TRBD1. The CDR3 is 15 residues long. The trim removed 5 bases at V and 0 bases at J, leaving 5 bases unmatched. Germline V lookup: CDR1 MDHEN, CDR2 SYDVKM. CDR3 sequence reads: CASSAPGGLNTEAFF. The CDR3 bases are TGTGCCAGCAGTGCTCCAGGGGGCCTGAACACTGAAGCTTTCTTT.